These T cell receptor beta chains were read from a single sample in a study of T cell responses to AZD1222 COVID-19 vaccine. Sequencing used immunoSEQ multiplex PCR; TCRdb keeps in-frame clones, though not all of them. The sample holds nearly 110,000 clones, around 87% seen once. The sample was peripheral blood, taken on day 0 of AZD1222 vaccination. The source is an adult in good health. The conserved cysteine and the conserved F or W are not part of the CDR3 here. Size tells how often a clone was seen (once, few, many) or the class of an expanded clone, and some rows leave it out.

v_gene,abundance,CDR3aa
TRBV19,-,ASRPPGVGNTEAF
TRBV24-1,-,ATSDLWAGEQF
TRBV7-9,-,ASSLGQGHTDTQY
TRBV7-8,-,ASSSGDRGYEQY
TRBV20-1,-,SASDPGVQPQH
TRBV11-2,-,ASSQDSDTQY
TRBV7-2,-,ASSRNRDNEQF
TRBV29-1,-,SVEAANQRDEQF
TRBV18,-,ASSPGPRDISNQPQH
TRBV3-1/TRBV3-2,-,ASSQWDRAYEQY
TRBV7-2,-,ASSRSPAPGTSEGNEQF
TRBV6-5,-,ASSKKRGGQETQY
TRBV30,-,AWSAAQGQLNSPLH
TRBV28,-,ASSLQGNSSPLH
TRBV30,-,AWNRRNYGYT
TRBV4-1,-,ASSQEVLGRGNTEAF
TRBV27,-,ASTTGNSPLH
TRBV6-6,-,ASSYLETQY
TRBV10-3,-,AKRDSVNTEAF
TRBV7-2,-,ASSSPAGTSGYNEQF
TRBV18,-,ASSPPNSQLYNEQF
TRBV20-1,-,SATPGGGQF
TRBV4-3,few,ASSQVKGGRYGYT
TRBV15,-,ATSRDVQGRYEQY
TRBV18,-,ASSPMQGAPEAF
TRBV5-1,-,ASSPGQGARNYGYT
TRBV7-2,-,ASSRPAGEQY
TRBV28,-,ASSSPLTGAPGNTIY
TRBV6-5,once,ASSQVQGAKNIQY
TRBV27,-,ASSFGLAGAADTQY
TRBV7-9,-,ASSFGGNGYT
TRBV19,-,ASVSPRQHTGELF
TRBV6-5,-,ASSLRAGSSYEQY
TRBV7-9,-,ASRWGGTEAF
TRBV5-4,-,ASSLAGGRPYGYT
TRBV7-9,-,ASTPSGLYPKQY
TRBV2,-,ASSIGDREDTEAF
TRBV18,few,ASSPATGRAEAF
TRBV5-5,-,ASSKTGELTLGELF
TRBV19,-,ASSITGYTEAF